The 17 T cell receptor beta chains reported below all come from one sample, sequenced in a study of identical twins. MiXCR, run by TCRdb on the 5' RACE reads, gives a single entry per CDR3 protein. This table holds over 200,000 distinct CDR3 sequences, over 5.5% found once. In addition, the sample was reused for a study of T cells expressing NK-cell markers.

Sequenced: CD8+ T cells sorted from blood. Receptors originate from a woman between 18 and 30 years old in good health.

In this sample, this clonotype turned up a few times. The rearrangement uses TRBV29-1 and TRBJ2-7; TRBD1 matches at 8 bases. The CDR3 is made up of 12 amino acids. Looked up from germline, CDR1 is SQVTM and CDR2 is ANQGSEA. With V trimmed by 5 bases and J by 2 bases, 2 bases remained unmatched. The CDR3 protein is CSVRTGTYEQYF. CDR3 sequence (DNA): TGCAGCGTTAGGACAGGGACCTACGAGCAGTACTTC.

This clonotype was counted at least ten times. This rearrangement joins TRBV20-1 to TRBJ2-7, with TRBD2 identical over 9 bases. The CDR3 totals 12 residues. Germline V lookup: CDR1 DFQATT, CDR2 SNEGSKA (reference sequence). V gave up 6 bases and J gave up 7 bases; unmatched junction bases: 7. The CDR3 sequence: CSAPVAGVEQYF. Here the CDR3 DNA reads TGCAGTGCCCCAGTAGCGGGGGTAGAGCAGTACTTC.

V and J are TRBV10-3 and TRBJ1-2; D remains unclear. The V and J ends lost 0 bases and 8 bases respectively, with 10 bases between them. Germline V gene data show CDR1 as ENHRY and CDR2 as SYGVKD. The CDR3 length is 13 residues. CDR3 nucleotide sequence: TGTGCCATCAGTGAGTCGACGGGAATGGGCTACACCTTC. Translation: CAISESTGMGYTF.

In this sample, this clonotype turned up many times. The J gene is TRBJ1-2, the V gene TRBV4-3, with unresolved D. Trimming removed 1 base from V and 1 base from J, with 4 bases in between. This CDR3 spans 13 amino acids. From germline, CDR1 is LGHNA and CDR2 YSLEER. The CDR3 loop is CASSQVRNYGYTF. The CDR3 nucleotides are TGCGCCAGCAGCCAAGTTCGTAACTATGGCTACACCTTC.

This clonotype was seen at least ten times. The chain employs TRBV27 and TRBJ2-7; 8 bases are a match to TRBD1. V was pared by 5 bases and J by 3 bases, with 6 bases of the junction left unmatched. CDR3 length equals 14 residues. CDR1 is MNHEY and CDR2 is SMNVEV in the germline V gene (reference sequence). The CDR3 DNA sequence: TGTGCCAGCAGTCCGGGGACAGGATACTACGAGCAGTACTTC. It specifies CASSPGTGYYEQYF.

This clonotype was found a few times. The chain links TRBV27 to TRBJ1-6, with D possibly TRBD1 on 6 matching bases. There are 17 residues in the CDR3. Per the germline V gene, CDR1 is MNHEY and CDR2 is SMNVEV (reference sequence). Trimming cost V 1 base and J 6 bases, with 16 bases left between them. The CDR3 loop is CASSLFLRGVGNSPLHF. The CDR3 coding sequence is TGTGCCAGCAGTTTATTCCTTAGGGGGGTAGGTAATTCACCCCTCCACTTT.

The chain links TRBV11-2 to TRBJ2-1; D is unclear. The V gene lost 10 bases and the J gene lost 3 bases, with 13 bases spanning the gap. The CDR3 has 13 residues. CDR1 is SGHAT and CDR2 is FQNNGV in the germline V gene. Here the CDR3 reads CATLTSGYNEQFF. The CDR3 DNA sequence: TGTGCCACCTTGACGTCTGGCTACAATGAGCAGTTCTTC.

This clonotype has a handful of counts. The V and J genes are TRBV10-3 and TRBJ2-1; D is ambiguous. The V gene's germline CDR1 is ENHRY and CDR2 SYGVKD. V lost 10 bases and J 7 bases, leaving 11 bases between the germline ends. CDR3 size: 11 residues. For the CDR3, the DNA is TGTGCCACCGAAACCGGGAATGAGCAGTTCTTC. Protein product: CATETGNEQFF.

The chain recombines TRBV6-1 with TRBJ2-5; 8 bases agree with TRBD2. J gave up 1 base and V 6 bases, and 10 bases lay outside the gene matches. Germline lookup yields CDR1 MNHNS and CDR2 SASEGT. This CDR3 contains 16 residues. In DNA, the CDR3 is TGTGCCAGCAGCCCCGGGGTAGCGGGGATCCAAGAGACCCAGTACTTC. Its translation: CASSPGVAGIQETQYF.

This clonotype appeared a few times. The chain has TRBV7-9 and TRBJ2-3, with TRBD2 identical over 8 bases. This CDR3 is built from 15 residues. The germline V gene has CDR1 SEHNR and CDR2 FQNEAQ (reference sequence). V lost 3 bases and J lost 5; bases outside the gene matches: 7. CDR3 in amino acids: CASSFGREVQDTQYF. The CDR3 DNA follows: TGTGCCAGCAGCTTCGGGCGGGAGGTTCAAGATACGCAGTATTTT. Looking up the rest from reference TRBV7-9 and TRBJ2-3 gives the full variable domain: DTGVSQNPRHKITKRGQNVTFRCDPISEHNRLYWYRQTLGQGPEFLTYFQNEAQLEKSRLLSDRFSAERPKGSFSTLEIQRTEQGDSAMYLCASSFGREVQDTQYFGPGTRLTVL.

This clonotype was counted a few times. The gene calls are TRBV13 and TRBJ1-4; 8 bases align to TRBD1. The CDR3 sequence is 14 residues long. Germline V gene lookup returns CDR1 PRHDT and CDR2 FYEKMQ (reference sequence). Trimming removed 5 bases from V and 6 bases from J; junction bases left unmatched: 5. The CDR3: CASSPTGGYEKLFF. In DNA, the CDR3 is TGTGCCAGCAGCCCTACAGGGGGATATGAAAAACTGTTTTTT. Full variable domain (outside the CDR3, taken from reference TRBV13 and TRBJ1-4): AAGVIQSPRHLIKEKRETATLKCYPIPRHDTVYWYQQGPGQDPQFLISFYEKMQSDKGSIPDRFSAQQFSDYHSELNMSSLELGDSALYFCASSPTGGYEKLFFGSGTQLSVL.

The chain employs TRBV5-5 and TRBJ2-2, with 9 bases matching TRBD2. Germline lookup yields CDR1 SGHKS and CDR2 YYEKEE (reference sequence). This CDR3 comprises 16 residues. The J segment lost 4 bases and the V segment lost 2 bases, leaving 6 bases of the junction unmatched. CDR3 sequence (DNA): TGTGCCAGCAGCTTTGTTAGCGGGAGTGGCACCGGGGAGCTGTTTTTT. It encodes CASSFVSGSGTGELFF.

The V call is TRBV14, the J call TRBJ1-5, with D possibly being TRBD1 (6 bases). Germline CDR1 and CDR2: SGHDN and FVKESK. Trimming left V 4 bases short and J 0 bases short, with 19 bases between. The CDR3 covers 18 residues. CDR3 loop: CASSPKVGQLYSNQPQHF. In DNA, the CDR3 is TGTGCCAGCAGCCCAAAGGTCGGACAGCTTTATAGCAATCAGCCCCAGCATTTT. The entire variable domain, with the rest obtained from reference TRBV14 and TRBJ1-5, is as follows: EAGVTQFPSHSVIEKGQTVTLRCDPISGHDNLYWYRRVMGKEIKFLLHFVKESKQDESGMPNNRFLAERTGGTYSTLKVQPAELEDSGVYFCASSPKVGQLYSNQPQHFGDGTRLSIL.

This clonotype was found a few times. V and J are TRBV19 and TRBJ2-3; 9 positions match TRBD2. With V trimmed by 3 bases and J by 0 bases, 7 bases remained unmatched. This CDR3 is built from 17 residues. Germline CDR1 and CDR2: LNHDA and SQIVND (reference sequence). CDR3 region: CASSMEPSGVSTDTQYF. CDR3 DNA sequence: TGTGCCAGTAGTATGGAACCTAGCGGGGTAAGCACAGATACGCAGTATTTT.

A few counts support this clonotype. This chain uses TRBV11-2 with TRBJ2-1; D is possibly TRBD2 (6 bases). CDR3 length: 16 amino acids. Trimming removed 1 base from V and 5 bases from J, with 15 bases in between. Germline V gene sequence: CDR1 SGHAT, CDR2 FQNNGV. The CDR3 DNA follows: TGTGCCAGCAGCTTAGGGGTGCGGGGCGCACACAATGAGCAGTTCTTC. It specifies CASSLGVRGAHNEQFF.

Notes on this clonotype: Given a much more abundant clone one base away, this may be a read error. The genes are TRBV7-9 and TRBJ2-1; the D gene is possibly TRBD2 (5 bases). The CDR3 runs 13 residues. Germline values: CDR1 SEHNR, CDR2 FQNEAQ (reference sequence). V lost 8 bases to trimming and J lost 6 bases, with 14 bases between them. This CDR3 is CASPEASLNEQFF. DNA for the CDR3: TGTGCCAGCCCCGAGGCTAGCCTCAATGAGCAGTTCTTC. The entire variable domain, with the rest obtained from reference TRBV7-9 and TRBJ2-1, is as follows: DTGVSQNPRHKITKRGQNVTFRCDPISEHNRLYWYRQTLGQGPEFLTYFQNEAQLEKSRLLSDRFSAERPKGSFSTLEIQRTEQGDSAMYLCASPEASLNEQFFGPGTRLTVL.

Worth noting for this clonotype: A much larger clone differs from this one at a single base, so this may be a read error. The chain combines TRBV7-2 with TRBJ2-1, with TRBD2 matching over 11 bases. In germline, CDR1 is SGHTA, CDR2 FQGNSA. The CDR3 is 15 amino acids. In DNA, the CDR3 is TGTGCCAGCAGCATTAGCGGGGGGGGATACAATGAGCACTTCTTC. This encodes CASSISGGGYNEHFF. The full variable domain, rest sourced from reference TRBV7-2 and TRBJ2-1, is GAGVSQSPSNKVTEKGKDVELRCDPISGHTALYWYRQSLGQGLEFLIYFQGNSAPDKSGLPSDRFSAERTGGSVSTLTIQRTQQEDSAVYLCASSISGGGYNEHFFGPGTRLTVL.